A single sample is the source of the 19 T cell receptor beta chains below, sequenced in a study of regulatory T cells in long-lasting Graves disease. Time point meaning: persistent/refractory GD, antithyroid drugs over 5 years with positive TRAb. Making the TCR library involved RNA that had been extracted from PBMCs. CDR3 regions were amplified by Arm-PCR using iRepertoire HTBI primers to build TCR beta libraries. MiXCR was run by TCRdb on the multiplex PCR reads, yielding one entry per CDR3 protein. Of about 430,000 distinct CDR3 sequences listed, roughly a fifth were seen once; the top ten hold around an eighth. Specimen: peripheral blood mononuclear cells (PBMCs), collected when the disease was refractory, from a patient treated with antithyroid drugs. These receptors were obtained from a female donor with Graves disease.

The chain couples TRBV18 to TRBJ1-2; no firm D call. Trimming left V 0 bases short and J 0 bases short, with 8 bases between. The CDR3 sequence is 15 residues long. Germline V gene sequence: CDR1 KGHSH, CDR2 LQKENI. The CDR3 sequence: CASSPPGRTNYGYTF. In DNA, the CDR3 is TGTGCCAGCTCACCACCGGGCAGAACTAACTATGGCTACACCTTC. The full variable domain, rest sourced from reference TRBV18 and TRBJ1-2, is NAGVMQNPRHLVRRRGQEARLRCSPMKGHSHVYWYRQLPEEGLKFMVYLQKENIIDESGMPKERFSAEFPKEGPSILRIQQVVRGDSAAYFCASSPPGRTNYGYTFGSGTRLTVV.

This clonotype was counted many times. The chain uses TRBV11-3 and TRBJ2-7; D call uncertain. This CDR3 has 13 residues. From germline, CDR1 is SGHNT and CDR2 YENEEA. V lost 0 bases to trimming and J lost 5 bases, with 8 bases between them. The CDR3 loop reads CASSLDQKDEQYF. The CDR3 bases are TGTGCCAGCAGCTTAGACCAGAAAGACGAGCAGTACTTC. Filled out from reference TRBV11-3 and TRBJ2-7, the complete variable domain reads EAGVVQSPRYKIIEKKQPVAFWCNPISGHNTLYWYLQNLGQGPELLIRYENEEAVDDSQLPKDRFSAERLKGVDSTLKIQPAELGDSAVYLCASSLDQKDEQYFGPGTRLTVT.

The V and J genes are TRBV2 and TRBJ1-3; D gene uncertain. The CDR3 contains 12 residues. Germline-derived CDR1 and CDR2 are SNHLY and FYNNEI. With 11 bases removed from V and 2 bases from J, the gap between germline ends came to 10 bases. The CDR3 DNA follows: TGTGCCCGCAACGAGGCTGGAAACACCATATATTTT. The encoded protein is CARNEAGNTIYF.

To note about this clonotype: A much larger clone differs from this one at a single base, so this may be a read error. The chain joins TRBV4-1 to TRBJ2-7, with TRBD1 as a possible D gene (6 bases). This CDR3 has 16 residues. Per germline, CDR1 MGHRA and CDR2 YSYEKL. The CDR3 protein is CTSSQPTGGQAYEQYF. DNA for the CDR3: TGCACCAGCAGCCAACCGACAGGCGGGCAGGCCTACGAGCAGTACTTC.

Many counts were recorded for this clonotype. The chain joins TRBV28 to TRBJ1-2, with 7 bases that match TRBD1. Unmatched junction bases numbered 6, after V lost 8 bases and J lost 3 bases. This CDR3 spans 13 amino acids. Germline V CDR1 and CDR2: MDHEN, SYDVKM. The CDR3 protein is CASWGDRDYGYTF. CDR3 DNA: TGTGCCAGCTGGGGCGACAGGGACTATGGCTACACCTTC.

V usage is TRBV5-5 and J usage is TRBJ1-1; D uncertain. With 1 base removed from V and 3 bases from J, the gap between germline ends came to 4 bases. Per the germline V gene, CDR1 is SGHKS and CDR2 is YYEKEE (reference sequence). CDR3 length: 12 amino acids. The chain's CDR3 is CASSLWDTEAFF. DNA of the CDR3: TGTGCCAGCAGCTTGTGGGACACTGAAGCTTTCTTT.

On this clonotype: A much bigger clone sits one base away, suggesting this may be a read error. The chain couples TRBV28 to TRBJ2-7; D might be TRBD1 or TRBD2, each matching 5 bases. CDR3 length equals 14 residues. Germline assignment: CDR1 MDHEN and CDR2 SYDVKM. V gave up 6 bases and J gave up 3 bases, with 15 bases separating them. CDR3 amino acids: CASSHGDGLYEQYF. CDR3 in DNA: TGTGCCAGCAGCCACGGGGACGGACTCTACGAGCAGTACTTC. Supplemented by reference TRBV28 and TRBJ2-7, the full variable domain reads DVKVTQSSRYLVKRTGEKVFLECVQDMDHENMFWYRQDPGLGLRLIYFSYDVKMKEKGDIPEGYSVSREKKERFSLILESASTNQTSMYLCASSHGDGLYEQYFGPGTRLTVT.

The chain recombines TRBV9 with TRBJ2-7; 12 nucleotides agree with TRBD2. The CDR3 consists of 18 residues. Germline-derived CDR1 and CDR2 are SGDLS and YYNGEE. With V trimmed by 5 bases and J by 2 bases, 14 bases remained unmatched. The CDR3 sequence is CASRSYGLAGRRTYEQYF. The CDR3 bases are TGTGCCAGCAGGTCTTATGGACTAGCGGGAAGAAGGACCTACGAGCAGTACTTC.

In this sample, this clonotype turned up many times. The V call is TRBV27, the J call TRBJ2-5, with a tentative D call TRBD1 (6 bases). Germline V gene lookup returns CDR1 MNHEY and CDR2 SMNVEV (reference sequence). The germline V and J ends were trimmed by 5 bases and 7 bases, with 14 bases remaining between them. The CDR3 runs 13 residues. CDR3 amino acids: CASSEGVPGTQYF. As DNA, the CDR3 is TGTGCCAGCAGTGAGGGGGTGCCAGGGACCCAGTACTTC.

This sequence joins TRBV6-2 or TRBV6-3 and TRBJ1-2; 7 nucleotides line up with TRBD1. The CDR3 totals 18 residues. Looked up from germline, CDR1 is MNHEY and CDR2 is SVGEGT. Germline trimming cut 5 bases from V and 5 bases from J; bases unmatched to any gene: 20. For the CDR3, the DNA is TGTGCCAGCAGTAACCCCTATGGAGCGACAGGGAGTTTTTATGGCTACACCTTC. This gives the protein CASSNPYGATGSFYGYTF.

In its sample, this clonotype was seen a few times. The rearrangement uses TRBV25-1 and TRBJ1-1, with unresolved D. This CDR3 comprises 14 residues. The germline V and J ends were trimmed by 0 bases and 2 bases, with 7 bases remaining between them. Per germline, CDR1 MGHDK and CDR2 SYGVNS. DNA of the CDR3: TGTGCCAGCAGTGAATATTTAGGCAACACTGAAGCTTTCTTT. This sequence encodes CASSEYLGNTEAFF.

The table lists this clonotype with many counts. The V gene is TRBV6-1, the J gene TRBJ2-5; 12 bases map to TRBD2. The ends lost 6 bases at V and 8 bases at J; junction bases unmatched: 10. Germline V lookup: CDR1 MNHNS, CDR2 SASEGT. This CDR3 comprises 15 residues. This CDR3 is CASSRTSGKLETQYF. CDR3 sequence (DNA): TGTGCCAGCAGCAGGACTAGCGGGAAGTTGGAAACCCAGTACTTC.

In its sample, this clonotype was seen a few times. A far larger clone is only one base removed, so a read error is likely. The chain is built from TRBV7-6 and TRBJ2-2; D possibly corresponds to TRBD2 (5 bases). Germline CDR1 is SGHVS and CDR2 is FNYEAQ. The CDR3 totals 12 residues. The CDR3 region is CASSLNTGELVF. The CDR3 DNA follows: TGTGCCAGCAGCTTAAACACCGGGGAGCTGGTTTTT.

This sequence joins TRBV11-2 and TRBJ1-3, with D perhaps TRBD1 (6 bases). V was trimmed by 8 bases and J by 4 bases, leaving 15 bases between them. Germline CDR1 and CDR2: SGHAT and FQNNGV. The CDR3 extends over 14 amino acids. The CDR3 is CASGGDRLGNTIYF. In DNA form, the CDR3 reads TGTGCCAGCGGGGGTGACAGGCTAGGAAACACCATATATTTT.

This clonotype was counted a few times. The CDR3 is CASSQLAGAMNEQYF. The CDR3 nucleotides are TGCGCCAGCAGTCAACTAGCGGGAGCAATGAACGAGCAGTACTTC. The rearrangement links TRBV10-2 to TRBJ2-7; 11 nucleotides match TRBD2. From germline, CDR1 is WSHSY and CDR2 SAAADI. With V trimmed by 5 bases and J by 5 bases, 8 bases remained unmatched. The CDR3 extends over 15 amino acids.

This clonotype was observed many times. As DNA, the CDR3 is TGTGCCAGCGGAAGGGGCGGAAACACCGGGGAGCTGTTTTTT. As protein: CASGRGGNTGELFF. This chain uses TRBV28 with TRBJ2-2; possibly TRBD1 for D (5 bases). With 8 bases removed from V and 2 bases from J, the gap between germline ends came to 12 bases. CDR1 and CDR2 from the germline V gene are MDHEN and SYDVKM. The CDR3 is 14 amino acids.

In its sample, this clonotype was seen many times. V gene TRBV12-3 or TRBV12-4 combines with J gene TRBJ1-1; D perhaps matches TRBD1 (6 bases). This CDR3 has 12 residues. V was shortened by 7 bases and J by 10 bases, with 16 bases between the two germline ends. The CDR3 region has the DNA TGTGCCAGCACCACCGTGAGGGGGGGAGCTTTCTTT. Its protein is CASTTVRGGAFF.

At least ten counts were recorded for this clonotype. The chain combines TRBV7-3 with TRBJ1-5; no clear D gene. The CDR3 loop spans 22 amino acids. V was shortened by 1 base and J by 0 bases, with 28 bases between the two germline ends. Germline CDR1 is SGHTA and CDR2 is FQGTGA. CDR3 nucleotide sequence: TGTGCCAGCAGCTTAAACCCCCCGGATGGAACAGCCGAACTTTATAGCAATCAGCCCCAGCATTTT. Translated, it gives CASSLNPPDGTAELYSNQPQHF.

The sample holds many counts of this clonotype. This sequence joins TRBV12-3 or TRBV12-4 and TRBJ1-1; D uncertain. CDR3 length: 12 residues. The V and J ends lost 1 base and 6 bases respectively, with 6 bases between them. The CDR3 DNA sequence: TGTGCCAGCAGTTTAGGGGAAGCTGAAGCTTTCTTT. It encodes CASSLGEAEAFF.